This TCR beta chain came from a study of blood T cells in healthy people across ages. Study-wide results and caveats: When set beside aged donors, long-lived donors presented more naive CD4+ cells and higher diversity. Nothing was known about donor CMV status, and this possibly confounded expanded clonotype changes.

As to this clonotype: The antigen remains unidentified.

Donors were systemically healthy Caucasian individuals from Russia aged roughly 6 to 100 years. Alongside a J-beta primer mix, a sample-barcoded 5' primer served in a second PCR lasting 7 to 11 cycles. TCRdb re-called the 5' RACE reads with MiXCR, one entry per CDR3 protein. The profile covers about 1.5 million distinct CDR3 sequences, with 40% to 50% appearing a single time and roughly 7.9% taken by the ten largest. CDR3 size: 18 residues. Germline V CDR1 and CDR2: SQVTM, ANQGSEA. The rearrangement uses TRBV29-1 and TRBJ2-4; 15 positions agree with TRBD2. The DNA end is a closer match to TRBJ2-7, so the J assignment may be wrong. The receptor's source is a woman aged 18 to 35 in good health. The sequenced sample was blood. The CDR3 coding sequence is TGCAGCGTTGGGGATCGGACTAGCGGGGGGGGGAGCTCCTACGAGCAGTACTTC. Its protein is CSVGDRTSGGGSSYEQYF.